This section outlines one T cell receptor beta chain sequence together with its context. This clonotype was seen many times. What this receptor recognizes is not known. Base qualities were left out, and no much larger clone turns up one base away. Libraries were made using RT-PCR. The sequencing machine was an Illumina HiSeq 2500. The public reads were reprocessed in TCRdb via fastp at Q25 and MiXCR, keeping in-frame beta chains. For every CDR3 protein sequence, its rows merge into one entry that carries the most common genes and DNA. For this sample the table gives under 750,000 distinct CDR3 sequences, of which 10% to 15% were detected only once. 9.5% to 13% of the sample is taken by the ten largest. The data were taken from a study of response to subunit inactivated influenza vaccine (dated by TCRdb to 2016 to 2019). Broadly, across the study: Deep quantitative profiling of the T cell receptor repertoire was used in the study to follow responses to a trivalent subunit inactivated influenza vaccine.

What the study reported, not specific to this receptor: According to the authors, only a limited number of new T cells may be recruited by each seasonal influenza vaccination.

This TCR was recovered from a man between 50 and 59 years old who received an inactivated influenza vaccine. Donor details come from another sample of the same person, matched by shared clones. The sample here was PBMCs from blood, taken on the day of vaccination.

The CDR3 reads CASSFGGGTGSTGELFF. The DNA sequence is TGTGCCAGCAGTTTCGGAGGGGGGACAGGGTCCACCGGGGAGCTGTTTTTT. Recombination joined TRBV12-3 or TRBV12-4 with TRBJ2-2, with 9 bases matching TRBD1. The CDR3 holds 17 amino acids from the cysteine to the phenylalanine. Of the read, only the CDR3 DNA is kept; its 51 bases are in frame from base 1. V is pruned by 3 bases and J by 4 bases, leaving 9 bases of the junction without a gene match.